This entry lists 27 T cell receptor beta chains sequenced from one sample in a study of a mutant IDH1 vaccine in newly diagnosed glioma. Described time point: baseline, week 1 (first vaccination visit). Treatment: pre-vaccination baseline after standard-of-care therapy. Clones were read by immunoSEQ multiplex PCR, and TCRdb kept only the in-frame ones, dropping some. This sample has some 51,000 clones, with about 80% found just once. The source material was PBMCs, sampled from a glioma patient treated with radiotherapy, temozolomide or both. These receptors originate from a woman between 40 and 50 years old with glioma.

The CDR3 DNA follows: TGTGCCAGCAGTGGGACAGGGGGCTTCGGTGGGGAGCTGTTTTTT. Its protein product is CASSGTGGFGGELFF. The chain couples TRBV6-1 to TRBJ2-2; the match to TRBD1 covers 11 bases. V lost 4 bases and J lost 8; bases outside the gene matches: 6. This CDR3 contains 15 residues. Germline lookup yields CDR1 MNHNS and CDR2 SASEGT.

The V and J genes are TRBV5-1 and TRBJ1-2; D gene ambiguous. The ends were cut back, 3 bases at V and 0 bases at J, with 6 bases in the middle. CDR1 and CDR2 from the germline V gene are SGHRS and YFSETQ. The CDR3 extends over 13 amino acids. The CDR3: CASSSETNYGYTF. The CDR3 DNA reads as TGCGCCAGCAGCTCAGAGACTAACTATGGCTACACCTTC. Full variable domain (outside the CDR3, taken from reference TRBV5-1 and TRBJ1-2): KAGVTQTPRYLIKTRGQQVTLSCSPISGHRSVSWYQQTPGQGLQFLFEYFSETQRNKGNFPGRFSGRQFSNSRSEMNVSTLELGDSALYLCASSSETNYGYTFGSGTRLTVV.

The J gene is TRBJ2-1, the V gene TRBV7-9, with D possibly TRBD2 on 5 matching bases. Germline CDR1 is SEHNR and CDR2 is FQNEAQ (reference sequence). The CDR3 has 16 residues. The ends were cut back, 5 bases at V and 4 bases at J, with 18 bases in the middle. CDR3 sequence (DNA): TGTGCCAGCAGCCCCCTAGAGGGATCTGATTACAATGAGCAGTTCTTC. Its translation: CASSPLEGSDYNEQFF.

The chain links TRBV5-6 to TRBJ1-1; D is uncertain. The V gene's germline CDR1 is SGHDT and CDR2 YYEEEE. The V gene lost 2 bases and the J gene lost 4 bases, with 12 bases spanning the gap. The CDR3 contains 14 residues. The CDR3, as DNA: TGTGCCAGCAGCTTCGGAGGGCACGGCACTGAAGCTTTCTTT. Translation: CASSFGGHGTEAFF.

The chain carries TRBV11-2 and TRBJ1-1, with D possibly being TRBD1 (5 bases). The CDR3 covers 15 residues. Germline V gene data show CDR1 as SGHAT and CDR2 as FQNNGV. Trimming left V 2 bases short and J 0 bases short, with 10 bases between. In DNA form, the CDR3 reads TGTGCCAGCAGCTTACGCGGGGGAATGAACACTGAAGCTTTCTTT. It codes for CASSLRGGMNTEAFF.

This rearrangement joins TRBV30 to TRBJ1-4; D is ambiguous. CDR1 is GTSNPN and CDR2 is SVGIG in the germline V gene (reference sequence). V was cut by 2 bases and J by 0 bases, with 7 bases left in between. The CDR3 covers 14 residues. The CDR3 bases are TGTGCCTGGAGTATTGGGGCAACTAATGAAAAACTGTTTTTT. This codes for CAWSIGATNEKLFF.

The chain is built from TRBV5-5 and TRBJ1-2, with D uncertain. Germline CDR1 reads SGHKS; CDR2 reads YYEKEE (reference sequence). The CDR3 sequence is 14 residues long. V lost 0 bases and J 4 bases, leaving 10 bases between the germline ends. This CDR3 is CASSLERVPYGYTF. Here the CDR3 DNA reads TGTGCCAGCAGCTTGGAAAGGGTGCCCTATGGCTACACCTTC.

This clone has more than one count but fewer than ten. This rearrangement joins TRBV12-5 to TRBJ1-2; 11 bases are shared with TRBD1. The CDR3 has 14 residues. The germline gives CDR1 LGHNT, CDR2 FRNRAP. With 5 bases clipped from V and 8 bases from J, the junction kept 7 bases outside the gene matches. The CDR3 region is CASGRRTGGIGYTF. CDR3 DNA: TGTGCTAGTGGTCGCCGGACAGGGGGCATCGGCTACACCTTC.

The CDR3 is CASSLAAGLEGYTF. The CDR3 DNA follows: TGCGCCAGCAGCTTGGCCGCCGGCCTGGAGGGCTACACCTTC. This chain links TRBV5-1 with TRBJ1-2; D unclear. Germline loops: CDR1 SGHRS, CDR2 YFSETQ. The V end was cut by 0 bases, the J end by 8 bases, with 14 bases between. The CDR3 has 14 residues.

The chain has TRBV7-3 and TRBJ1-5; D ambiguous. CDR3 length equals 10 residues. Trimming pared 8 bases from V and 9 bases from J, leaving 8 bases between. Germline CDR1 reads SGHTA; CDR2 reads FQGTGA. CDR3 loop: CASAPRPQHF. Written as DNA, the CDR3 is TGTGCCAGCGCACCAAGGCCCCAGCATTTT.

This clone has just a few counts. The chain links TRBV10-3 to TRBJ2-6; D not resolved. V dropped 0 bases and J dropped 4 bases, with 4 bases sitting between them. The germline V gene has CDR1 ENHRY and CDR2 SYGVKD. The CDR3 has 14 residues. CDR3 bases: TGTGCCATCAGTGAGTCGGGGGGGGCCAACGTCCTGACTTTC. This gives the protein CAISESGGANVLTF.

The V and J genes are TRBV2 and TRBJ1-5; D is possibly TRBD1 (5 bases). The V and J ends lost 3 bases and 4 bases respectively, with 7 bases between them. CDR3 size: 13 residues. The V gene's germline CDR1 is SNHLY and CDR2 FYNNEI. CDR3 residues: CASSDGGNQPQHF. CDR3 coding DNA: TGTGCCAGCAGTGATGGGGGAAATCAGCCCCAGCATTTT.

This clone was seen just once. The DNA of the CDR3 is TGTGCCAGCAGCTTAGGGGCAGGACTAGCATCCTTCTTC. Its translation is CASSLGAGLASFF. The rearrangement links TRBV11-2 to TRBJ2-1; 8 bases are shared with TRBD2. Unmatched junction bases numbered 9, after V lost 1 base and J lost 16 bases. Per the germline V gene, CDR1 is SGHAT and CDR2 is FQNNGV. This CDR3 has 13 amino acids. The complete variable domain, with remaining parts taken from reference TRBV11-2 and TRBJ2-1, reads EAGVAQSPRYKIIEKRQSVAFWCNPISGHATLYWYQQILGQGPKLLIQFQNNGVVDDSQLPKDRFSAERLKGVDSTLKIQPAKLEDSAVYLCASSLGAGLASFFGPGTRLTVL.

The rearrangement uses TRBV11-2 and TRBJ1-4; D is unresolved. The germline V and J ends were trimmed by 2 bases and 3 bases, with 10 bases remaining between them. CDR1 and CDR2 from the germline V gene are SGHAT and FQNNGV. The CDR3 loop spans 15 amino acids. This CDR3 is CASSLRFGPNEKLFF. The CDR3 DNA reads TGTGCCAGCAGCTTACGGTTCGGGCCTAATGAAAAACTGTTTTTT.

The chain joins TRBV27 to TRBJ2-7; D possibly corresponds to TRBD1 (7 bases). Per germline, CDR1 MNHEY and CDR2 SMNVEV (reference sequence). Trimming stripped 6 bases from V and 3 bases from J, with 18 bases between. This CDR3 spans 15 amino acids. The DNA for the CDR3 is TGTGCCAGCAGCCCTCAGTGGAGGGGGCTCTACGAGCAGTACTTC. This sequence encodes CASSPQWRGLYEQYF.

Remarks on this clone: Other DNA variants within this sample encode the same CDR3. The chain joins TRBV30 to TRBJ1-3; D gene uncertain. The germline CDR1 and CDR2 sequences are GTSNPN and SVGIG (reference sequence). Between the trimmed V and J ends, which lost 1 base and 0 bases, there was a span of 10 bases. This CDR3 region has 15 residues. The CDR3 nucleotides are TGTGCCTGGAGTGAGCCGGCAGTCTCTGGAAACACCATATATTTT. Translation: CAWSEPAVSGNTIYF.

This clone was seen a handful of times. V usage is TRBV18 and J usage is TRBJ1-1; D gene unclear. Germline loops: CDR1 KGHSH, CDR2 LQKENI. V lost 0 bases, J lost 5 bases, and 10 bases lay in between. This CDR3 contains 14 residues. The CDR3 here is CASSPPAEDTEAFF. CDR3 sequence (DNA): TGTGCCAGCTCACCACCGGCCGAAGATACTGAAGCTTTCTTT.

The chain recombines TRBV7-2 with TRBJ1-2; 7 nucleotides align to TRBD1. The CDR3 spans 14 residues. The ends lost 0 bases at V and 3 bases at J; junction bases unmatched: 1. Germline CDR1 is SGHTA and CDR2 is FQGNSA. This chain's CDR3 is CASSLAGTDYGYTF. In DNA, the CDR3 is TGTGCCAGCAGCTTAGCGGGGACAGACTATGGCTACACCTTC.

The J gene is TRBJ1-3, the V gene TRBV7-9; D gene unclear. The CDR3 consists of 12 residues. The germline V gene encodes CDR1 SEHNR and CDR2 FQNEAQ (reference sequence). The V and J ends lost 4 bases and 8 bases respectively, with 9 bases between them. In DNA form, the CDR3 reads TGTGCCAGCAGCTCCAGGTCGGACACCATATATTTT. This sequence encodes CASSSRSDTIYF. Combining the CDR3 with reference TRBV7-9 and TRBJ1-3 gives the whole variable domain DTGVSQNPRHKITKRGQNVTFRCDPISEHNRLYWYRQTLGQGPEFLTYFQNEAQLEKSRLLSDRFSAERPKGSFSTLEIQRTEQGDSAMYLCASSSRSDTIYFGEGSWLTVV.

Only a few counts were recorded for this clone. The chain carries TRBV30 and TRBJ1-5; D not certain. V dropped 4 bases and J dropped 3 bases, with 10 bases sitting between them. The CDR3 has 13 amino acids. The germline CDR1 and CDR2 sequences are GTSNPN and SVGIG (reference sequence). This CDR3 is CAWTRGYNQPQHF. DNA for the CDR3: TGTGCCTGGACCCGCGGCTACAATCAGCCCCAGCATTTT.

The V call is TRBV4-3, the J call TRBJ2-2; D not certain. Trimming removed 4 bases from V and 4 bases from J, with 10 bases in between. This CDR3 has 14 residues. Germline values: CDR1 LGHNA, CDR2 YSLEER. CDR3 loop: CASSPSHVTGELFF. The CDR3 DNA follows: TGCGCCAGCAGCCCCAGCCATGTCACCGGGGAGCTGTTTTTT.

The rearrangement joins TRBV30 to TRBJ1-2; D is undetermined. Germline assignment: CDR1 GTSNPN and CDR2 SVGIG (reference sequence). V dropped 2 bases and J dropped 2 bases, with 9 bases sitting between them. This CDR3 has 13 residues. CDR3: CAWSWSGNYGYTF. In DNA, the CDR3 is TGTGCCTGGAGTTGGAGCGGAAACTATGGCTACACCTTC.

The rearrangement joins TRBV5-1 to TRBJ2-3, with D perhaps matching TRBD1 or TRBD2 (5 bases each). CDR1 and CDR2 (germline): SGHRS, YFSETQ. V gave up 0 bases and J gave up 6 bases, with 14 bases separating them. The CDR3 loop spans 15 amino acids. The CDR3 reads CASSLGGSGVDTQYF. CDR3 coding DNA: TGCGCCAGCAGCTTGGGGGGCAGCGGTGTGGATACGCAGTATTTT.

This chain links TRBV5-1 with TRBJ2-5; perhaps TRBD2 as D (7 bases). Trimming removed 6 bases at V and 2 bases at J, with 17 bases between. Germline CDR1 and CDR2: SGHRS and YFSETQ. The CDR3 runs to 15 residues. CDR3 residues: CASKGGGGGQETQYF. Written as DNA, the CDR3 is TGCGCCAGCAAAGGAGGGGGGGGAGGACAAGAGACCCAGTACTTC.

This chain joins TRBV29-1 and TRBJ1-5; D might be TRBD1 (5 bases). CDR1 is SQVTM and CDR2 is ANQGSEA in the germline V gene. CDR3 length equals 13 residues. V dropped 7 bases and J dropped 4 bases, with 14 bases sitting between them. The CDR3 DNA sequence: TGCAGCGCCGCCGGTGGGGCAAATCAGCCCCAGCATTTT. It translates to CSAAGGANQPQHF.

The chain uses TRBV5-1 and TRBJ1-3; 8 bases map to TRBD1. V lost 4 bases and J lost 2; bases outside the gene matches: 17. Germline CDR1 and CDR2: SGHRS and YFSETQ. This CDR3 region has 19 residues. CDR3 nucleotides: TGCGCCAGCAGCCTGAAGGACAGGGATCAAATGGGGCCTGGAAACACCATATATTTT. Protein sequence: CASSLKDRDQMGPGNTIYF.

The chain uses TRBV30 and TRBJ1-5; D call uncertain. Germline V gene lookup returns CDR1 GTSNPN and CDR2 SVGIG (reference sequence). V lost 0 bases and J 4 bases, leaving 10 bases between the germline ends. This CDR3 spans 14 amino acids. The CDR3 is CAWSVLGWNQPQHF. The DNA for the CDR3 is TGTGCCTGGAGTGTACTAGGATGGAATCAGCCCCAGCATTTT.